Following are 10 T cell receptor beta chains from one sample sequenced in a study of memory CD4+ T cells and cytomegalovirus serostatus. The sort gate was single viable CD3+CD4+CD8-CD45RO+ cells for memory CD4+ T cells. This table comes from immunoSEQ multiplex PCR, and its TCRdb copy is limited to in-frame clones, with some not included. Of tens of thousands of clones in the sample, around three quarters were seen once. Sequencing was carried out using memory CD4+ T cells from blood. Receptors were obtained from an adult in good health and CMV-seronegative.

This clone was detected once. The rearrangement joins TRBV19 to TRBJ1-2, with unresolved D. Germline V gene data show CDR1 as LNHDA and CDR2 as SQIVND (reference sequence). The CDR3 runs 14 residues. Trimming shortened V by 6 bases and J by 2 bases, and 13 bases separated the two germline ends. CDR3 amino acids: CASRERGRNYGYTF. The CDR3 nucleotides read TGTGCCAGTAGGGAACGGGGTAGGAACTATGGCTACACCTTC.

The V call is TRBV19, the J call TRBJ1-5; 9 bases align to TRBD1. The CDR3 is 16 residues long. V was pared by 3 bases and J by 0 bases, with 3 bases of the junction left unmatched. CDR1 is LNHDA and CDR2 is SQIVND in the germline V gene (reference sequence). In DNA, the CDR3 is TGTGCCAGTAGTATGGGGACAGGGTATAGCAATCAGCCCCAGCATTTT. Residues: CASSMGTGYSNQPQHF.

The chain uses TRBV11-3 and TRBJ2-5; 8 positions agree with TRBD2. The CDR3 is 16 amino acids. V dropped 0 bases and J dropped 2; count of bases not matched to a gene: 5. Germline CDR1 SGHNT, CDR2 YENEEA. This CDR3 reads CASSLESGRLQETQYF. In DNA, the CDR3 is TGTGCCAGCAGCTTAGAGAGCGGGAGATTACAAGAGACCCAGTACTTC.

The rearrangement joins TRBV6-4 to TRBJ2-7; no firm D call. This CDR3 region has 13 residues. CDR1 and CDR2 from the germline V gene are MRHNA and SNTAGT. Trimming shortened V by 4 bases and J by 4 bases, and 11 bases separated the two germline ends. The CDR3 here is CASSVVSRYEQYF. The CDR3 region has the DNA TGTGCCAGCAGTGTGGTTAGCCGGTACGAGCAGTACTTC.

CDR3 amino acids: CASRPQRAEGNIQYF. In DNA form, the CDR3 reads TGTGCCAGCAGACCACAGCGGGCGGAGGGGAACATTCAGTACTTC. The rearrangement uses TRBV6-6 and TRBJ2-4, with D possibly TRBD2 on 6 matching bases. The germline CDR1 and CDR2 sequences are MNHNY and SVGAGI (reference sequence). V lost 6 bases and J 7 bases, leaving 19 bases between the germline ends. The CDR3 totals 15 residues.

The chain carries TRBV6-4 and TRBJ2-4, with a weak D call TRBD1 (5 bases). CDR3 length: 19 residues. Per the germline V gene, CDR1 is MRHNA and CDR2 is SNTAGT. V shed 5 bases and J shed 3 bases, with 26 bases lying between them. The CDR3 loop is CASSFRQTTQQVDKNIQYF. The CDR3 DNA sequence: TGTGCCAGCAGTTTCAGACAGACGACACAACAAGTAGACAAAAACATTCAGTACTTC.

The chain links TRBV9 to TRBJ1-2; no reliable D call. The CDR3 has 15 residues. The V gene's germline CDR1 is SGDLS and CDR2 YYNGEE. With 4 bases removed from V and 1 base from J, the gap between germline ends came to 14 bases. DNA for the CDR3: TGTGCCAGCAGCCCCCCCGGACGGAATAACTATGGCTACACCTTC. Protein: CASSPPGRNNYGYTF.

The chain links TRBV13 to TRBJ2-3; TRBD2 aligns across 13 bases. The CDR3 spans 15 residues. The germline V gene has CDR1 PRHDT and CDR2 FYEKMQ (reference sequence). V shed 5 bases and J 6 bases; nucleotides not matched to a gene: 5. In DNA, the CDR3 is TGTGCCAGCAGCGTCGGACTAGCGGGAGTCGATACGCAGTATTTT. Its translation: CASSVGLAGVDTQYF. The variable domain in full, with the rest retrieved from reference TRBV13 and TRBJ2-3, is AAGVIQSPRHLIKEKRETATLKCYPIPRHDTVYWYQQGPGQDPQFLISFYEKMQSDKGSIPDRFSAQQFSDYHSELNMSSLELGDSALYFCASSVGLAGVDTQYFGPGTRLTVL.

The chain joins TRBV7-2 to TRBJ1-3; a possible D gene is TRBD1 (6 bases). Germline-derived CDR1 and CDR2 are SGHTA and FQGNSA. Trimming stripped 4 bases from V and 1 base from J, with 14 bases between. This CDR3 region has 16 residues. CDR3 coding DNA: TGTGCCAGCAGCTCGGGGCCAGGGGATTCTGGAAACACCATATATTTT. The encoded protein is CASSSGPGDSGNTIYF.

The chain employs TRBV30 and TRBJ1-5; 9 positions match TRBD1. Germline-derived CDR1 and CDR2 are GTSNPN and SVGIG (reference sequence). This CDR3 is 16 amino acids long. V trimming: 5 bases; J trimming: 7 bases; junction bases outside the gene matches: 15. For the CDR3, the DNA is TGTGCCTGGTCCCCGCCCGGGACAGGGAGGGGACAGCCCCAGCATTTT. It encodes CAWSPPGTGRGQPQHF.